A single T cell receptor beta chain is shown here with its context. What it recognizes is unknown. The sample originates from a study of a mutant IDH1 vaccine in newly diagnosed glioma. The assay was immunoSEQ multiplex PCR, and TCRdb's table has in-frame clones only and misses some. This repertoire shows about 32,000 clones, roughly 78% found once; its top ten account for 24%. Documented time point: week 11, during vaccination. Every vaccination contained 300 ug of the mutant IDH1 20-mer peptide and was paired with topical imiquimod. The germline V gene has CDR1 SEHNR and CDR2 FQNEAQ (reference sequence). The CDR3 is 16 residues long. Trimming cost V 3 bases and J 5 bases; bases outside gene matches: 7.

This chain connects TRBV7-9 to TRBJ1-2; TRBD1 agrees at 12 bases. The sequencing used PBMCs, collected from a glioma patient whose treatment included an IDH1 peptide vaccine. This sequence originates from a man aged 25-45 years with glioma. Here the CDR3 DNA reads TGTGCCAGCAGCTTTTTCTCGGGACAGGGGGCGTATGGCTACACCTTC. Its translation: CASSFFSGQGAYGYTF.